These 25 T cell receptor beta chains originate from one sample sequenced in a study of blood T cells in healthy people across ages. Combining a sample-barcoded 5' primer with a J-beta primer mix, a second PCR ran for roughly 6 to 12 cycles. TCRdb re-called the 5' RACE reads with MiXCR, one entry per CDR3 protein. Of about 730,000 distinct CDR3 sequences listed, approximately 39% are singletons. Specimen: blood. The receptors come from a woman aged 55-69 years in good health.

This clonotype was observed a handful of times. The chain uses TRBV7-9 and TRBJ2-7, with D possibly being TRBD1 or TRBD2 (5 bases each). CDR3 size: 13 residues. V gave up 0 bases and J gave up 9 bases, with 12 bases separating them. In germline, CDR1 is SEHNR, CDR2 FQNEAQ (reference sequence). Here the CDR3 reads CASSLAQGDGQYF. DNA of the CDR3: TGTGCCAGCAGCTTAGCCCAGGGAGATGGGCAGTACTTC.

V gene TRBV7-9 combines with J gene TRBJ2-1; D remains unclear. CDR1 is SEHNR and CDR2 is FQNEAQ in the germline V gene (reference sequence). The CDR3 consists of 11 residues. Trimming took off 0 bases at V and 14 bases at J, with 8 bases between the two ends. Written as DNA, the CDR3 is TGTGCCAGCAGCTTAGCTGGGGTGGAGTTCTTC. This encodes CASSLAGVEFF.

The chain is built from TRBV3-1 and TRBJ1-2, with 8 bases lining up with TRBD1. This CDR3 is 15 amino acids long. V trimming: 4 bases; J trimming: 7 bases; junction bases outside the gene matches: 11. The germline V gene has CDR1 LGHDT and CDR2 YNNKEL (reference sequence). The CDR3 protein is CASSPPDRVGLGYTF. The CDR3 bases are TGTGCCAGCAGCCCCCCGGACAGGGTGGGACTTGGCTACACCTTC.

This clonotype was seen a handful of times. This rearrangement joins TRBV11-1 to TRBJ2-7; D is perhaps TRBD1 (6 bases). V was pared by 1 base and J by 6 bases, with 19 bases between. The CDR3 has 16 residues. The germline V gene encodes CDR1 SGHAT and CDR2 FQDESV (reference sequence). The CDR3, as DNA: TGTGCCAGCAGCTTAGTAGGCGGACAGTTGCGGGCCGAGCAGTACTTC. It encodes CASSLVGGQLRAEQYF.

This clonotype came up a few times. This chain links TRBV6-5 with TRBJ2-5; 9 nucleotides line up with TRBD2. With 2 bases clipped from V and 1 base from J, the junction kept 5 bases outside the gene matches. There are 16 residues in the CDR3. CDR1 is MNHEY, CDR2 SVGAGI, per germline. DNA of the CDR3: TGTGCCAGCAGTTACGACCAGCGGGGGGCCCAAGAGACCCAGTACTTC. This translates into CASSYDQRGAQETQYF.

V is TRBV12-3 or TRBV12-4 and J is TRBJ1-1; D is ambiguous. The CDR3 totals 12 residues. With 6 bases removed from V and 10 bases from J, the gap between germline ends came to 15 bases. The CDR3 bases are TGTGCCAGCAGCTCCGCTGGACGTAGAGCTTTCTTT. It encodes CASSSAGRRAFF.

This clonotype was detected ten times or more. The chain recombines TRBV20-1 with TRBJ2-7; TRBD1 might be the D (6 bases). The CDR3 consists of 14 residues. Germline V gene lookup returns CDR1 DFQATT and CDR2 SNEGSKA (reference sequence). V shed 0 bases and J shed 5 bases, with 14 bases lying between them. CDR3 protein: CSARDPQGVNEQYF. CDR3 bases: TGCAGTGCTAGAGACCCACAGGGAGTCAACGAGCAGTACTTC.

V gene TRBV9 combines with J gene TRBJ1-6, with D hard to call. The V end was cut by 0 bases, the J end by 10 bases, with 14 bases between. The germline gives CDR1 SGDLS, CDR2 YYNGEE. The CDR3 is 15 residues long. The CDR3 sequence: CASSVGGSFDSPLHF. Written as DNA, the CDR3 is TGTGCCAGCAGCGTAGGCGGCAGTTTCGACTCACCCCTCCACTTT.

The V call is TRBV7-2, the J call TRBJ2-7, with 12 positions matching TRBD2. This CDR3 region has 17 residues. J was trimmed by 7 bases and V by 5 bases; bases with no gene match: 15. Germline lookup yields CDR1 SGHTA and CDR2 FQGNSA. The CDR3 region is CASSPRSSGGALSEQYF. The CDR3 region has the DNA TGTGCCAGCAGCCCGCGTTCTAGCGGGGGGGCGTTGAGTGAGCAGTACTTC.

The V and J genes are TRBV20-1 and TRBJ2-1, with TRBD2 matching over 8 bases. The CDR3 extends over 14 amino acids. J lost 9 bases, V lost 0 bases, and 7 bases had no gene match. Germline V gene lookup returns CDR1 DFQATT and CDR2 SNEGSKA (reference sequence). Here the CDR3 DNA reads TGCAGTGCTAGAGAGAGCGGGAGTCGGCCTGAGCAGTTCTTC. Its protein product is CSARESGSRPEQFF.

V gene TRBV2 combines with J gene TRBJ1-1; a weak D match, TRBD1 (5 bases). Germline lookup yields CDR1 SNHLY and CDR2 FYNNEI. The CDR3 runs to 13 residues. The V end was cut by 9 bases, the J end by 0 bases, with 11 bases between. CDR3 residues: CASKDIMNTEAFF. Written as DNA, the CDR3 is TGTGCCAGTAAGGACATAATGAACACTGAAGCTTTCTTT.

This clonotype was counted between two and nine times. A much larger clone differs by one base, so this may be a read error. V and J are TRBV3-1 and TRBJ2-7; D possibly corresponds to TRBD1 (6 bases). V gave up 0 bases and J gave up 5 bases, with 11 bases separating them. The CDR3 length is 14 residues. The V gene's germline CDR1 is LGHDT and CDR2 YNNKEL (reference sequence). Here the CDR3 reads CASSQDRGSDEQYF. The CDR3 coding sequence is TGTGCCAGCAGCCAAGATAGGGGGTCCGACGAGCAGTACTTC.

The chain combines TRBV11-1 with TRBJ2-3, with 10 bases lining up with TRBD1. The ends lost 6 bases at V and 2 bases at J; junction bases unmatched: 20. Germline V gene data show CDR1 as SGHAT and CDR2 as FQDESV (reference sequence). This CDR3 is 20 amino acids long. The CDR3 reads CASRGRDRGPYRPITDTQYF. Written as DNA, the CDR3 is TGTGCCAGCAGAGGCCGGGACAGGGGACCCTACCGCCCCATCACAGATACGCAGTATTTT.

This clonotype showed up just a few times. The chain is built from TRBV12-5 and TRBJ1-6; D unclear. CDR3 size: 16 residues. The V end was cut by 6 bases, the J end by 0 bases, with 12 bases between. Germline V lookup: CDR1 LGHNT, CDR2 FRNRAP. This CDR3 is CASGTPESSYNSPLHF. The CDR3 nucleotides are TGTGCTAGTGGGACACCCGAATCCTCCTATAATTCACCCCTCCACTTT. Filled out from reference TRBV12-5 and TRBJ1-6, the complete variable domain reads DARVTQTPRHKVTEMGQEVTMRCQPILGHNTVFWYRQTMMQGLELLAYFRNRAPLDDSGMPKDRFSAEMPDATLATLKIQPSEPRDSAVYFCASGTPESSYNSPLHFGNGTRLTVT.

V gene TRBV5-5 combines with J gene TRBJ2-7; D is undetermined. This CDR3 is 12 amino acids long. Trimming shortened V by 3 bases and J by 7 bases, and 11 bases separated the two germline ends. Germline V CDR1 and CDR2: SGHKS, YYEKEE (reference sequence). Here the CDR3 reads CASSSTVGEQYF. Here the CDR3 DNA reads TGTGCCAGCAGCTCAACCGTGGGGGAGCAGTACTTC. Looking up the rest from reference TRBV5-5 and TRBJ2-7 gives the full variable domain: DAGVTQSPTHLIKTRGQQVTLRCSPISGHKSVSWYQQVLGQGPQFIFQYYEKEERGRGNFPDRFSARQFPNYSSELNVNALLLGDSALYLCASSSTVGEQYFGPGTRLTVT.

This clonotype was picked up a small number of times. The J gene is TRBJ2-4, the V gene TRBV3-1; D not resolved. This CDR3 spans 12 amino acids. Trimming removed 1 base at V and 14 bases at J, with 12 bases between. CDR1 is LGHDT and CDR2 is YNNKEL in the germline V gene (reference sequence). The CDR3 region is CASSQARASKYF. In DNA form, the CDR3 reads TGTGCCAGCAGCCAAGCAAGAGCCTCGAAGTACTTC.

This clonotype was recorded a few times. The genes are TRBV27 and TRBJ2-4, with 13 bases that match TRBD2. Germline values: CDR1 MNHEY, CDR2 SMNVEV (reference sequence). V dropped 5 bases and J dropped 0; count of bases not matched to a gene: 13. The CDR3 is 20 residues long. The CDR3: CASSKGGGLAGPLAKNIQYF. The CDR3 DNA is TGTGCCAGCAGTAAAGGGGGGGGACTAGCGGGACCCCTAGCCAAAAACATTCAGTACTTC.

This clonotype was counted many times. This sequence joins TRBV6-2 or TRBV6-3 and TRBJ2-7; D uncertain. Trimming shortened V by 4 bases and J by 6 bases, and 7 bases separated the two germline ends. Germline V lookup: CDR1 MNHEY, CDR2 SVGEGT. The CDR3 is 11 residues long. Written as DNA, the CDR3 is TGTGCCAGCAGTTTCCAGGTCGAGCAGTACTTC. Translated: CASSFQVEQYF.

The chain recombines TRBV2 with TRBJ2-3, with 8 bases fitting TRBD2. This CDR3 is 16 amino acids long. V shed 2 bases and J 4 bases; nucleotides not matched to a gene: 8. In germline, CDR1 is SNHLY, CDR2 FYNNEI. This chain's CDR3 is CASSERVGSGADTQYF. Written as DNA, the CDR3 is TGTGCCAGCAGTGAAAGGGTCGGTAGCGGGGCAGATACGCAGTATTTT.

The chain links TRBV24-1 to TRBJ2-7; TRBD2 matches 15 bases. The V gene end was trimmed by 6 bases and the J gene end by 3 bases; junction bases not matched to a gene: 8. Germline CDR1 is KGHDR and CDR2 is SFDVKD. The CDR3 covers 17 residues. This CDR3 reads CATSTGTSGRTNYEQYF. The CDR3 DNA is TGTGCCACCAGTACCGGGACTAGCGGGAGGACCAACTACGAGCAGTACTTC.

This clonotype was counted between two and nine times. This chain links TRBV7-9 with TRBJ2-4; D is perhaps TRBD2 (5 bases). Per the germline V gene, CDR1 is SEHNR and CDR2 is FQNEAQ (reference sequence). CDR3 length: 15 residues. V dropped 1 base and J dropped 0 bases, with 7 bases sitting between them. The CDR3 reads CASSLDGLAKNIQYF. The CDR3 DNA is TGTGCCAGCAGCTTAGACGGACTAGCCAAAAACATTCAGTACTTC.

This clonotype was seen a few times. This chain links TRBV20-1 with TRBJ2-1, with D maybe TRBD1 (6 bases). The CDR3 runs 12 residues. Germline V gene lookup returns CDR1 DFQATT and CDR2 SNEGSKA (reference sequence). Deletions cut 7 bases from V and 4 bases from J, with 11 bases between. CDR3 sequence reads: CSGQGLYNEQFF. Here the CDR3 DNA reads TGCAGTGGGCAGGGGCTTTACAATGAGCAGTTCTTC.

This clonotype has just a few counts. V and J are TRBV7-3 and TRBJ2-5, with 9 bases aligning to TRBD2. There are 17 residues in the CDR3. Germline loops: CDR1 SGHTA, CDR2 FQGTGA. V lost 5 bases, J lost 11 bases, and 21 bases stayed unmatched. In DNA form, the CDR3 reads TGTGCCAGCAGCCCTACAATTAGCGGGAGTATCCACAATGAGCAGTACTTC. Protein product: CASSPTISGSIHNEQYF.

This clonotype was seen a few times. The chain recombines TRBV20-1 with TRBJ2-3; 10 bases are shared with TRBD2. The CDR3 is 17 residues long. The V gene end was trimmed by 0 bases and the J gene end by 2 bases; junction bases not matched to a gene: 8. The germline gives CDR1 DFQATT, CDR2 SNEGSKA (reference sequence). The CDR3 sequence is CSARDPERGGFTDTQYF. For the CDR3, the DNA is TGCAGTGCTAGAGATCCCGAGCGGGGGGGTTTCACAGATACGCAGTATTTT.

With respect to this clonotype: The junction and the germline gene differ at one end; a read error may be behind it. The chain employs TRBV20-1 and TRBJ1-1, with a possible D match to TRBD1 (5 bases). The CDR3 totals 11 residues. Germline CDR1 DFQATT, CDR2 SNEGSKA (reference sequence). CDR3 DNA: TGCAGTGCCAGAGACAGTATTGAAGCTTTCTTT. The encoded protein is CSARDSIEAFF.